The sequence of this T cell receptor beta chain was determined in a study of PD-L1 blockade in urothelial cancer. The ends were cut back, 2 bases at V and 0 bases at J, with 12 bases in the middle. The germline V gene has CDR1 SGHDT and CDR2 YYEEEE. The CDR3 contains 15 residues. The table came from immunoSEQ multiplex PCR; TCRdb's copy has only in-frame clones and leaves some out. The data show 70,000 to 90,000 clones, roughly 84% seen once. As for time point: pretreatment peripheral blood. This TCR was sampled from a man aged 60-69 years with urothelial cancer. Specimen: PBMCs, collected around atezolizumab (anti-PD-L1) treatment. The chain joins TRBV5-6 to TRBJ2-7, with a possible D match to TRBD1 (5 bases). Here the CDR3 reads CASSFGHQSSYEQYF. For the CDR3, the DNA is TGTGCCAGCAGCTTTGGACACCAGAGCTCCTACGAGCAGTACTTC.